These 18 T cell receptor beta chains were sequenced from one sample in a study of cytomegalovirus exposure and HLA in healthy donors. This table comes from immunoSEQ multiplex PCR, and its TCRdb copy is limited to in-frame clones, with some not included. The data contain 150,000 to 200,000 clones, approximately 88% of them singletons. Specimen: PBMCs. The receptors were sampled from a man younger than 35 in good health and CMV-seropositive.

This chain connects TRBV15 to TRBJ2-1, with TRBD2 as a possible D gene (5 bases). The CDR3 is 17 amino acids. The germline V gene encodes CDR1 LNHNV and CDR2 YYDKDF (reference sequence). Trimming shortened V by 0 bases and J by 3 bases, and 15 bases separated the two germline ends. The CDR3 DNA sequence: TGTGCCACCAGCAGAGATGCTGGAGCGGACCTCTACAATGAGCAGTTCTTC. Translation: CATSRDAGADLYNEQFF.

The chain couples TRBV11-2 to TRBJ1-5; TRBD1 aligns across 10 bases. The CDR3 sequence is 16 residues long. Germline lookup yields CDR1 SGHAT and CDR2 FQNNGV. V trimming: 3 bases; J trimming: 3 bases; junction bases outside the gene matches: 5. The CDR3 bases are TGTGCCAGCAGCTTGTCCGGGACAGGGGTCAATCAGCCCCAGCATTTT. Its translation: CASSLSGTGVNQPQHF.

Written as DNA, the CDR3 is TGTGCCAGCAGCCCACAGACAGTGTCCTATGGCTACACCTTC. Its translation is CASSPQTVSYGYTF. This chain uses TRBV7-9 with TRBJ1-2; possible D gene TRBD1, 5 bases. V was clipped by 5 bases and J by 4 bases, with 14 bases between them. The CDR3 is 14 residues long. Germline CDR1 is SEHNR and CDR2 is FQNEAQ (reference sequence).

The DNA of the CDR3 is TGTGCCTGGAGTGTAGCCGGGGGGGTATATAATCTGGGGGAGCAGTACTTC. Amino acid sequence: CAWSVAGGVYNLGEQYF. The V gene is TRBV30, the J gene TRBJ2-7; 8 nucleotides match TRBD2. The J segment lost 7 bases and the V segment lost 0 bases, leaving 17 bases of the junction unmatched. This CDR3 is 17 amino acids long. Germline values: CDR1 GTSNPN, CDR2 SVGIG (reference sequence).

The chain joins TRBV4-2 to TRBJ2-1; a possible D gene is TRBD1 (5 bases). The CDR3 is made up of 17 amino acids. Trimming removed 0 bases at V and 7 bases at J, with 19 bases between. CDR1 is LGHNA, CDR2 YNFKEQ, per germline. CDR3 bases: TGTGCCAGCAGCCAAGATCCAGGCAGGGAAGGGGTAAATGAGCAGTTCTTC. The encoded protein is CASSQDPGREGVNEQFF.

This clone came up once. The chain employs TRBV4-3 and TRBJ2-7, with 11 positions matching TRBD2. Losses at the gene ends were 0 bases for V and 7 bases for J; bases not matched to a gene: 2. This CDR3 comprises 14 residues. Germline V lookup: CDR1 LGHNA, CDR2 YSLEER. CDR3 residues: CASSQELAGVEQYF. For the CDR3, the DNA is TGCGCCAGCAGCCAAGAACTAGCGGGAGTAGAGCAGTACTTC.

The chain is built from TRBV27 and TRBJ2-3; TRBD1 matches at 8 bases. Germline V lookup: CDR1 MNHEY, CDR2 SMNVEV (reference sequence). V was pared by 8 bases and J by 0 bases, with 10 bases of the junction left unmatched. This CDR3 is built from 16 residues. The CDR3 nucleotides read TGTGCCAGCGGGGGGACAGGCTATACTAGCACAGATACGCAGTATTTT. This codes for CASGGTGYTSTDTQYF.

CDR3 nucleotides: TGTGCCAGCAGTGACAGGAGACAGACCTCTGGAAACACCATATATTTT. Protein product: CASSDRRQTSGNTIYF. V and J are TRBV6-1 and TRBJ1-3, with D tentatively TRBD1 (5 bases). The CDR3 has 16 amino acids. The V end lost 3 bases, the J end lost 0 bases, and 12 bases lay between the germline ends. CDR1 is MNHNS, CDR2 SASEGT, per germline.

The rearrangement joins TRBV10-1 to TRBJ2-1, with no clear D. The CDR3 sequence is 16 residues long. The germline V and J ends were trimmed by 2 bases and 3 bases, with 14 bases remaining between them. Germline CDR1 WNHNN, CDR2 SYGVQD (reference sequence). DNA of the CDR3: TGCGCCAGCAGTGAGCTTGGCCGCGGAAACTACAATGAGCAGTTCTTC. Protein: CASSELGRGNYNEQFF.

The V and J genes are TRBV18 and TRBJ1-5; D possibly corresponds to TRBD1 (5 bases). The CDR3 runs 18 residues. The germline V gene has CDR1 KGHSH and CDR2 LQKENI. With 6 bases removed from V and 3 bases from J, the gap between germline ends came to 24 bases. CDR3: CASSVGDYRIKDNQPQHF. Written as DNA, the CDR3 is TGTGCCAGCTCCGTGGGGGACTACCGCATTAAGGACAATCAGCCCCAGCATTTT.

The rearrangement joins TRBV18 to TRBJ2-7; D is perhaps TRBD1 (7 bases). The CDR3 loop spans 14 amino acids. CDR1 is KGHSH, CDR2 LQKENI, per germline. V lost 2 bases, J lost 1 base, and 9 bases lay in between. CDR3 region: CASSPAGQSYEQYF. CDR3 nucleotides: TGTGCCAGCTCACCAGCGGGACAGTCCTACGAGCAGTACTTC.

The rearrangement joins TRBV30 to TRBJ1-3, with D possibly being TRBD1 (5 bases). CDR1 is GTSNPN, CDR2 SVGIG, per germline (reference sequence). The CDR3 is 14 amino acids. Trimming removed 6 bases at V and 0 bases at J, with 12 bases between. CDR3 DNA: TGTGCCTGCCCAGACAGAATCTCTGGAAACACCATATATTTT. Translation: CACPDRISGNTIYF.

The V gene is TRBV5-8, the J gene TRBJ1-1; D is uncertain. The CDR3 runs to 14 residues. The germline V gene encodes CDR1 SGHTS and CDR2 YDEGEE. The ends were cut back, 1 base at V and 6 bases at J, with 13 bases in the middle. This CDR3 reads CASSLIKREAEAFF. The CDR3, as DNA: TGTGCCAGCAGCTTGATTAAACGGGAAGCTGAAGCTTTCTTT.

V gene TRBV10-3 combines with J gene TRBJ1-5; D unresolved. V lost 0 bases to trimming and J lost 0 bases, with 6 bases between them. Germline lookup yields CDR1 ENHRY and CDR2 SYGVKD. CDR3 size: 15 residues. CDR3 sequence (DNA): TGTGCCATCAGTGAGTCCGACAATAGCAATCAGCCCCAGCATTTT. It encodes CAISESDNSNQPQHF.

The CDR3 DNA reads as TGTGCCAGCAGTTACCAGGGAACTTACAATGAGCAGTTCTTC. Translated: CASSYQGTYNEQFF. The chain recombines TRBV6-5 with TRBJ2-1; D is perhaps TRBD1 (5 bases). CDR3 length: 14 amino acids. From germline, CDR1 is MNHEY and CDR2 SVGAGI. V lost 2 bases, J lost 4 bases, and 9 bases lay in between.

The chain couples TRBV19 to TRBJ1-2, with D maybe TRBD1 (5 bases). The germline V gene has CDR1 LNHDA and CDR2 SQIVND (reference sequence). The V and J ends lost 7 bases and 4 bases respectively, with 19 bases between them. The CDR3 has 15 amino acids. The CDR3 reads CASTTNLAGPYGYTF. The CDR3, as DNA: TGTGCCAGTACTACTAACTTAGCGGGGCCCTATGGCTACACCTTC.

CDR3 residues: CASSGGGFGNQPQHF. The CDR3 coding sequence is TGTGCCAGCAGCGGAGGGGGCTTCGGGAATCAGCCCCAGCATTTT. This chain connects TRBV7-2 to TRBJ1-5; 7 bases map to TRBD1. V shed 5 bases, J shed 4 bases, and the junction held 8 bases outside the gene matches. Germline assignment: CDR1 SGHTA and CDR2 FQGNSA. This CDR3 is 15 amino acids long.

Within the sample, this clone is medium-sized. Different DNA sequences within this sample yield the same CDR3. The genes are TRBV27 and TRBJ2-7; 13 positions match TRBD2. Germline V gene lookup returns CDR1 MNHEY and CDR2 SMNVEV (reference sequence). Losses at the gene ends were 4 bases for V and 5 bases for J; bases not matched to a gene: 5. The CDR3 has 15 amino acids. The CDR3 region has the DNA TGTGCCAGCAGTTCACTAGCGGGAGGGCCCCACGAGCAGTACTTC. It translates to CASSSLAGGPHEQYF.